This T cell receptor (beta chain) was found in a study of blood T cell repertoires in COVID-19. Cohorts were determined from participant-reported clinical history. Unmatched junction bases numbered 9, after V lost 10 bases and J lost 1 base. Germline lookup yields CDR1 MNHEY and CDR2 SVGAGI. This CDR3 contains 15 residues. In the original workflow: Researchers report that nucleated cell counts were estimated from reference gene primer amplification. Produced via immunoSEQ multiplex PCR; TCRdb's table is partial and in-frame only. Clonal size and the V and J genes are those of that table, whereas D and trimming came from the DNA. This sample has about half a million clones, with around nine tenths found just once.

The clonotype was recovered from a woman aged 55 to 70 who had recovered from COVID-19. The material sequenced was PBMCs or T cells enriched from blood (not recorded which). The chain couples TRBV6-5 to TRBJ1-5, with 8 positions matching TRBD1. The CDR3 sequence: CATWTGKGSNQPQHF. The CDR3 DNA follows: TGTGCCACCTGGACAGGGAAGGGAAGCAATCAGCCCCAGCATTTT.